This is a list of T cell receptor beta chains from one sample in a study of beta chain features in type 1 diabetes. The assay was immunoSEQ multiplex PCR, and TCRdb's table has in-frame clones only and misses some. The data show about 350,000 clones, roughly a fifth seen once. The sequenced sample was naive CD4+ T cells from blood. These receptors were collected from a young woman in good health. Each CDR3 is given with its conserved first and last residue. Each record gives: D gene, J gene, clone size, V gene, CDR3 length, CDR3 protein, CDR3 DNA. D genes are given only for firm matches. Part of the rows lack a size; the others show once, few, many or a class for expanded clones.

D: TRBD2; J: TRBJ2-1; size: few; V: TRBV9; length: 14; CDR3: CASSVAGRVDEQFF; DNA: TGTGCCAGCAGCGTAGCTGGGAGGGTCGATGAGCAGTTCTTC
D: .; J: TRBJ1-2; size: .; V: TRBV7-2; length: 13; CDR3: CASSLVRPYGYTF; DNA: TGTGCCAGCAGCTTAGTCCGTCCCTATGGCTACACCTTC
D: TRBD1; J: TRBJ2-1; size: few; V: TRBV12-5; length: 12; CDR3: CASGLTGAEQFF; DNA: TGTGCTAGTGGTTTGACAGGGGCTGAGCAGTTCTTC
D: .; J: TRBJ1-1; size: few; V: TRBV30; length: 11; CDR3: CAWSAGQEAFF; DNA: TGTGCCTGGAGTGCAGGACAGGAAGCTTTCTTT
D: .; J: TRBJ1-4; size: few; V: TRBV25-1; length: 17; CDR3: CASSESRLGGTNEKLFF; DNA: TGTGCCAGCAGTGAATCCCGTTTAGGAGGAACTAATGAAAAACTGTTTTTT
D: .; J: TRBJ1-1; size: few; V: TRBV5-1; length: 16; CDR3: CASSPLVGHQNTEAFF; DNA: TGCGCCAGCAGCCCGCTTGTTGGACACCAGAACACTGAAGCTTTCTTT
D: .; J: TRBJ1-5; size: .; V: TRBV4-3; length: 14; CDR3: CASSQETGSRPQHF; DNA: TGCGCCAGCAGCCAAGAGACAGGCTCTCGTCCCCAGCATTTT
D: .; J: TRBJ2-1; size: .; V: TRBV2; length: 11; CDR3: CATGNLNEQFF; DNA: TGTGCCACCGGGAATCTGAATGAGCAGTTCTTC
D: TRBD2; J: TRBJ2-7; size: .; V: TRBV19; length: 14; CDR3: CASSPRISGSFKYF; DNA: TGTGCCAGTAGTCCTCGGATTAGCGGGAGTTTTAAGTACTTC
D: .; J: TRBJ2-1; size: few; V: TRBV29-1; length: 11; CDR3: CSVANHYEQFF; DNA: TGCAGCGTCGCGAACCATTATGAGCAGTTCTTC
D: TRBD1; J: TRBJ2-2; size: .; V: TRBV10-3; length: 14; CDR3: CATRGQGTTGELFF; DNA: TGTGCCACCCGAGGACAGGGTACCACCGGGGAGCTGTTTTTT
D: TRBD2; J: TRBJ2-2; size: .; V: TRBV9; length: 18; CDR3: CASSVGLAGAVYTGELFF; DNA: TGTGCCAGCAGCGTAGGACTAGCGGGTGCTGTGTACACCGGGGAGCTGTTTTTT
D: .; J: TRBJ1-1; size: .; V: TRBV7-9; length: 15; CDR3: CASSPWDTRGTEAFF; DNA: TGTGCCAGCAGCCCGTGGGACACGAGGGGCACTGAAGCTTTCTTT
D: .; J: TRBJ2-2; size: .; V: TRBV30; length: 17; CDR3: CAWNPGRTTANTGELFF; DNA: TGTGCCTGGAACCCGGGCAGGACAACCGCGAACACCGGGGAGCTGTTTTTT
D: TRBD1; J: TRBJ2-6; size: few; V: TRBV29-1; length: 14; CDR3: CSVGTGLGANVLTF; DNA: TGCAGCGTGGGGACAGGGCTTGGGGCCAACGTCCTGACTTTC
D: TRBD2; J: TRBJ2-1; size: .; V: TRBV4-3; length: 15; CDR3: CASSPGLAGHNEQFF; DNA: TGCGCCAGCAGCCCGGGACTAGCGGGCCACAATGAGCAGTTCTTC
D: .; J: TRBJ1-2; size: few; V: TRBV5-4; length: 13; CDR3: CASSLDGNYGYTF; DNA: TGTGCCAGCAGCCTCGACGGGAACTATGGCTACACCTTC
D: .; J: TRBJ2-1; size: .; V: TRBV2; length: 12; CDR3: CAEGAMVNEQFF; DNA: TGTGCCGAGGGAGCGATGGTAAATGAGCAGTTCTTC
D: .; J: TRBJ1-5; size: .; V: TRBV27; length: 14; CDR3: CASSAQVGNQPQHF; DNA: TGTGCCAGCAGTGCCCAGGTCGGAAATCAGCCCCAGCATTTT
D: .; J: TRBJ1-2; size: .; V: TRBV5-1; length: 15; CDR3: CASSPDRGYRYGYTF; DNA: TGCGCCAGCAGCCCAGATCGGGGTTATCGCTATGGCTACACCTTC
D: TRBD2; J: TRBJ2-3; size: few; V: TRBV9; length: 17; CDR3: CASSVSGGGGSTDTQYF; DNA: TGTGCCAGCAGCGTTTCCGGCGGGGGGGGGAGCACAGATACGCAGTATTTT
D: TRBD2; J: TRBJ2-4; size: .; V: TRBV6-1; length: 16; CDR3: CASSGPGLAVKNIQYF; DNA: TGTGCCAGCAGTGGCCCCGGACTAGCGGTGAAAAACATTCAGTACTTC